This entry lists 30 T cell receptor beta chains sequenced from one sample in a study of cytomegalovirus exposure and HLA in healthy donors (dated by TCRdb to 2015 to 2018). Library prep was done by the immunoSEQ multiplex PCR assay. The multiplex PCR relied on a mix of 60 forward primers for TCR Vbeta segments and 13 reverse primers for TCR Jbeta segments. The source is immuneACCESS, and TCRdb retained only in-frame sequences with V and J called. Part of the clones is not carried over; for the studies checked, unresolved V genes explain less than half of this, and the remainder is unexplained. In all, the sample holds roughly 170,000 clones, and approximately 80% of those were seen once. The ten most abundant clones make up 1% to 1.5% of the sample. The sequenced sample consisted of PBMCs. These receptors all come from a girl under 10 years old in good health and CMV-seropositive.

J is TRBJ2-1 and V is TRBV7-2; D call uncertain. The CDR3 runs to 12 residues. CDR1 SGHTA and CDR2 FQGNSA come from the germline V gene. Trimming took 2 bases from V and 8 from J, leaving 7 bases between them. CDR3 nucleotide sequence: TGTGCCAGCAGCTTAATTCCATATGAGCAGTTCTTC. Encoded protein: CASSLIPYEQFF. The variable domain in full, completed from reference TRBV7-2 and TRBJ2-1, reads GAGVSQSPSNKVTEKGKDVELRCDPISGHTALYWYRQSLGQGLEFLIYFQGNSAPDKSGLPSDRFSAERTGGSVSTLTIQRTQQEDSAVYLCASSLIPYEQFFGPGTRLTVL.

This chain connects TRBV4-1 to TRBJ2-1, with TRBD2 identical over 10 bases. Germline V gives CDR1 MGHRA, CDR2 YSYEKL. J was trimmed by 4 bases and V by 0 bases; bases with no gene match: 3. This CDR3 region has 16 residues. CDR3: CASSQDPSGGYNEQFF. In nucleotides, the CDR3 is TGCGCCAGCAGCCAAGACCCTAGCGGGGGTTACAATGAGCAGTTCTTC.

The CDR3 DNA is TGCGCCAGCAGCTTGGGGTCGAGGGCGAACACTGAAGCTTTCTTT. It encodes CASSLGSRANTEAFF. The chain uses TRBV5-1 and TRBJ1-1, with no clear D. V lost 0 bases to trimming and J lost 1 base, with 10 bases between them. The germline V gene encodes CDR1 SGHRS and CDR2 YFSETQ. The CDR3 length is 15 residues.

The chain combines TRBV14 with TRBJ2-7; 8 bases line up with TRBD2. In germline, CDR1 is SGHDN, CDR2 FVKESK. Trimming took 7 bases from V and 2 from J; bases not matched to a gene: 13. This CDR3 is built from 16 residues. The CDR3 sequence is CASTRNSGIPPYEQYF. The CDR3 DNA follows: TGTGCCAGCACCCGTAATAGCGGGATCCCTCCCTACGAGCAGTACTTC. Full variable domain (outside the CDR3, taken from reference TRBV14 and TRBJ2-7): EAGVTQFPSHSVIEKGQTVTLRCDPISGHDNLYWYRRVMGKEIKFLLHFVKESKQDESGMPNNRFLAERTGGTYSTLKVQPAELEDSGVYFCASTRNSGIPPYEQYFGPGTRLTVT.

The rearrangement uses TRBV13 and TRBJ2-1; 15 bases agree with TRBD2. The CDR3 is made up of 17 amino acids. Per the germline V gene, CDR1 is PRHDT and CDR2 is FYEKMQ (reference sequence). Trimming removed 5 bases from V and 3 bases from J; junction bases left unmatched: 5. CDR3 sequence: CASSAWTSGGVYNEQFF. The CDR3 DNA sequence: TGTGCCAGCAGCGCCTGGACTAGCGGGGGGGTCTACAATGAGCAGTTCTTC.

This chain uses TRBV28 with TRBJ1-5, with D unclear. The CDR3 consists of 18 residues. Germline loops: CDR1 MDHEN, CDR2 SYDVKM. The V and J ends lost 5 bases and 3 bases respectively, with 23 bases between them. CDR3 DNA: TGTGCCAGCAGTACCTATGGAGCGGGAGCCGAATACAATCAGCCCCAGCATTTT. Translated, it gives CASSTYGAGAEYNQPQHF.

The chain couples TRBV6-4 to TRBJ1-6, with 8 bases matching TRBD1. Germline V gives CDR1 MRHNA, CDR2 SNTAGT. Unmatched junction bases numbered 8, after V lost 5 bases and J lost 11 bases. This CDR3 spans 14 amino acids. Written as DNA, the CDR3 is TGTGCCAGCAGTACCGGACAGGGTGTACCACCCCTCCACTTT. Encoded protein: CASSTGQGVPPLHF.

The CDR3 DNA reads TGCGCCAGCAGCTTGGTACAGGGCCAAGAGACCCAGTACTTC. It is translated as CASSLVQGQETQYF. This sequence joins TRBV5-1 and TRBJ2-5; maybe TRBD1 (6 bases). CDR3 length: 14 residues. V was pared by 0 bases and J by 1 base, with 7 bases between. The V gene's germline CDR1 is SGHRS and CDR2 YFSETQ.

This clone appeared once. The gene calls are TRBV10-3 and TRBJ1-1; D is perhaps TRBD1 (6 bases). In germline, CDR1 is ENHRY, CDR2 SYGVKD. The CDR3 runs 15 residues. Trimming took 9 bases from V and 1 from J, leaving 18 bases between them. The CDR3 is CAISEGGGGNTEAFF. CDR3 in DNA: TGTGCCATTTCCGAGGGCGGGGGCGGGAACACTGAAGCTTTCTTT.

In this sample, this clone turned up once. V usage is TRBV11-2 and J usage is TRBJ1-5; the D gene is possibly TRBD1 (5 bases). The ends were cut back, 5 bases at V and 3 bases at J, with 11 bases in the middle. CDR1 and CDR2 (germline): SGHAT, FQNNGV. The CDR3 sequence is 14 residues long. The CDR3 bases are TGTGCCAGCAGCCTTGACAGCTTCAATCAGCCCCAGCATTTT. Translating it yields CASSLDSFNQPQHF.

The chain combines TRBV6-1 with TRBJ1-1; no reliable D call. This CDR3 contains 13 residues. Germline CDR1 reads MNHNS; CDR2 reads SASEGT. Trimming pared 2 bases from V and 2 bases from J, leaving 6 bases between. The CDR3 sequence is CASSENTNTEAFF. For the CDR3, the DNA is TGTGCCAGCAGTGAAAACACAAACACTGAAGCTTTCTTT.

The chain joins TRBV29-1 to TRBJ2-3, with 9 nucleotides matching TRBD2. The CDR3 is made up of 15 amino acids. Germline assignment: CDR1 SQVTM and CDR2 ANQGSEA. V was pared by 3 bases and J by 5 bases, with 9 bases of the junction left unmatched. CDR3 loop: CSVEVRGGQGDTQYF. In DNA form, the CDR3 reads TGCAGCGTTGAGGTGCGGGGGGGCCAGGGAGATACGCAGTATTTT.

This chain joins TRBV19 and TRBJ2-7, with TRBD2 matching 8 bases. The V gene's germline CDR1 is LNHDA and CDR2 SQIVND (reference sequence). The CDR3 runs to 17 residues. V dropped 5 bases and J dropped 2; count of bases not matched to a gene: 14. Here the CDR3 DNA reads TGTGCCAGTAGTCCTCACACTTCAGCGGGAGATACCTACGAGCAGTACTTC. As protein: CASSPHTSAGDTYEQYF.

To note about this clone: The identical CDR3 is also encoded by other nucleotide sequences in the sample. The chain couples TRBV15 to TRBJ2-7; 7 bases align to TRBD2. The CDR3 is 12 amino acids. J gave up 3 bases and V 5 bases, and 1 base lay outside the gene matches. Germline V gene data show CDR1 as LNHNV and CDR2 as YYDKDF (reference sequence). The CDR3 nucleotides read TGTGCCACCAGCCGGGACTACTACGAGCAGTACTTC. Amino acid sequence: CATSRDYYEQYF. The full variable domain, rest sourced from reference TRBV15 and TRBJ2-7, is DAMVIQNPRYQVTQFGKPVTLSCSQTLNHNVMYWYQQKSSQAPKLLFHYYDKDFNNEADTPDNFQSRRPNTSFCFLDIRSPGLGDTAMYLCATSRDYYEQYFGPGTRLTVT.

The chain links TRBV9 to TRBJ1-5; 9 bases align to TRBD1. The V segment lost 0 bases and the J segment 9 bases; nucleotides outside the gene matches: 4. CDR3 length: 14 amino acids. Germline assignment: CDR1 SGDLS and CDR2 YYNGEE. In DNA, the CDR3 is TGTGCCAGCAGCGTAGCCGGGACAGGGTGGCCCCAGCATTTT. Protein product: CASSVAGTGWPQHF.

For this clone: One end of the junction does not line up with germline, which may come from a read error. J is TRBJ1-2 and V is TRBV5-1; D is undetermined. The CDR3 covers 14 residues. From germline, CDR1 is SGHRS and CDR2 YFSETQ. The DNA for the CDR3 is TGCGCCAGCAGCTTGGATACGGGTGGCTACGGCTACCCCTTC. Its protein product is CASSLDTGGYGYPF.

V gene TRBV10-1 combines with J gene TRBJ2-7; 10 bases line up with TRBD1. Germline CDR1 and CDR2: WNHNN and SYGVQD (reference sequence). Losses at the gene ends were 0 bases for V and 4 bases for J; bases not matched to a gene: 15. This CDR3 contains 19 residues. CDR3 protein: CASSESLFEGQGYTYEQYF. The CDR3 DNA reads TGCGCCAGCAGTGAGTCGCTGTTCGAGGGACAGGGGTACACGTACGAGCAGTACTTC.

The chain recombines TRBV5-1 with TRBJ2-3; a possible D gene is TRBD2 (6 bases). Looked up from germline, CDR1 is SGHRS and CDR2 is YFSETQ. This CDR3 contains 15 residues. Trimming shortened V by 4 bases and J by 0 bases, and 12 bases separated the two germline ends. CDR3 sequence reads: CASSDVAASTDTQYF. CDR3 DNA sequence: TGCGCCAGCAGCGACGTAGCGGCTAGCACAGATACGCAGTATTTT.

The V call is TRBV9, the J call TRBJ2-5; 9 nucleotides match TRBD2. Unmatched junction bases numbered 7, after V lost 3 bases and J lost 4 bases. The CDR3 sequence is 15 residues long. Germline V CDR1 and CDR2: SGDLS, YYNGEE. CDR3 in DNA: TGTGCCAGCAGCGCCGTAGCGGGAGCGGTAGAGACCCAGTACTTC. It yields the protein CASSAVAGAVETQYF.

The J gene is TRBJ2-1, the V gene TRBV25-1, with D hard to call. The CDR3 is 16 amino acids. Per the germline V gene, CDR1 is MGHDK and CDR2 is SYGVNS. V dropped 3 bases and J dropped 0 bases, with 12 bases sitting between them. DNA for the CDR3: TGTGCCAGCAGTGACCTAAAAGTTAGCTCCTACAATGAGCAGTTCTTC. This encodes CASSDLKVSSYNEQFF.

The chain carries TRBV25-1 and TRBJ2-2; TRBD1 might be the D (6 bases). The CDR3 spans 16 residues. Germline lookup yields CDR1 MGHDK and CDR2 SYGVNS. V was pared by 2 bases and J by 4 bases, with 14 bases between. CDR3 bases: TGTGCCAGCAGTGAACCGCAGGGGACGAGCACCGGGGAGCTGTTTTTT. Its protein is CASSEPQGTSTGELFF.

This chain links TRBV19 with TRBJ2-7; the match to TRBD1 covers 8 bases. The trim removed 7 bases at V and 1 base at J, leaving 3 bases unmatched. Germline lookup yields CDR1 LNHDA and CDR2 SQIVND (reference sequence). There are 13 residues in the CDR3. CDR3 loop: CASKQGASYEQYF. Written as DNA, the CDR3 is TGTGCCAGTAAGCAGGGGGCATCCTACGAGCAGTACTTC.

The V call is TRBV6-5, the J call TRBJ1-1; D is perhaps TRBD1 (5 bases). Per the germline V gene, CDR1 is MNHEY and CDR2 is SVGAGI. CDR3 length equals 13 residues. V was clipped by 7 bases and J by 4 bases, with 13 bases between them. CDR3: CASIPRQGTEAFF. CDR3 in DNA: TGTGCCAGCATTCCCCGTCAGGGCACTGAAGCTTTCTTT.

This sequence joins TRBV6-5 and TRBJ1-5, with a weak D call TRBD1 (5 bases). CDR3 size: 14 residues. Trimming shortened V by 2 bases and J by 7 bases, and 12 bases separated the two germline ends. The germline CDR1 and CDR2 sequences are MNHEY and SVGAGI. The CDR3 nucleotides are TGTGCCAGCAGTTACGGGCAGGGAAGACAGCCCCAGCATTTT. Protein sequence: CASSYGQGRQPQHF.

The chain uses TRBV10-3 and TRBJ1-5; no clear D gene. The CDR3 has 14 amino acids. Deletions cut 2 bases from V and 4 bases from J, with 9 bases between. Germline CDR1 and CDR2: ENHRY and SYGVKD. The CDR3 DNA sequence: TGTGCCATCAGTGAGGGGAGGCTAAATCAGCCCCAGCATTTT. This encodes CAISEGRLNQPQHF.

The chain couples TRBV5-1 to TRBJ1-1, with 7 nucleotides matching TRBD1. The CDR3 covers 14 residues. V trimming: 4 bases; J trimming: 4 bases; junction bases outside the gene matches: 7. Germline assignment: CDR1 SGHRS and CDR2 YFSETQ. DNA for the CDR3: TGCGCCAGCAGCAACGGACAGGAGGTCACTGAAGCTTTCTTT. Translated, it gives CASSNGQEVTEAFF.

The V call is TRBV29-1, the J call TRBJ2-5; possibly TRBD1 for D (6 bases). The J call is in doubt because the DNA end fits TRBJ2-7 better. This CDR3 has 13 amino acids. The germline V gene encodes CDR1 SQVTM and CDR2 ANQGSEA. CDR3 in DNA: TGCAGCGTCGGGTCAGGGGCTGGCGACGAGCAGTACTTC. It encodes CSVGSGAGDEQYF.

The chain recombines TRBV7-3 with TRBJ2-7; D gene ambiguous. V was cut by 1 base and J by 6 bases, with 10 bases left in between. The CDR3 runs 13 residues. The germline CDR1 and CDR2 sequences are SGHTA and FQGTGA. CDR3 region: CASSLSGSTEQYF. For the CDR3, the DNA is TGTGCCAGCAGCTTAAGTGGTAGCACCGAGCAGTACTTC. The full variable domain, its missing parts supplied by reference TRBV7-3 and TRBJ2-7, is GAGVSQTPSNKVTEKGKYVELRCDPISGHTALYWYRQSLGQGPEFLIYFQGTGAADDSGLPNDRFFAVRPEGSVSTLKIQRTERGDSAVYLCASSLSGSTEQYFGPGTRLTVT.

The sample holds a few counts of this clone. V and J are TRBV6-6 and TRBJ1-4; D unclear. CDR1 is MNHNY and CDR2 is SVGAGI in the germline V gene (reference sequence). The CDR3 totals 14 residues. V was cut by 4 bases and J by 0 bases, with 6 bases left in between. The CDR3 region is CASSLQTTNEKLFF. The CDR3 DNA reads TGTGCCAGCAGTTTACAAACAACTAATGAAAAACTGTTTTTT.

This clone has more than one count but fewer than ten. The J gene is TRBJ2-2, the V gene TRBV7-6; perhaps TRBD2 as D (6 bases). The CDR3 totals 13 residues. Germline V gene sequence: CDR1 SGHVS, CDR2 FNYEAQ. The V gene lost 6 bases and the J gene lost 9 bases, with 14 bases spanning the gap. The CDR3: CASRGLAFRELFF. CDR3 DNA: TGTGCCAGCAGGGGACTGGCTTTCAGGGAGCTGTTTTTT.